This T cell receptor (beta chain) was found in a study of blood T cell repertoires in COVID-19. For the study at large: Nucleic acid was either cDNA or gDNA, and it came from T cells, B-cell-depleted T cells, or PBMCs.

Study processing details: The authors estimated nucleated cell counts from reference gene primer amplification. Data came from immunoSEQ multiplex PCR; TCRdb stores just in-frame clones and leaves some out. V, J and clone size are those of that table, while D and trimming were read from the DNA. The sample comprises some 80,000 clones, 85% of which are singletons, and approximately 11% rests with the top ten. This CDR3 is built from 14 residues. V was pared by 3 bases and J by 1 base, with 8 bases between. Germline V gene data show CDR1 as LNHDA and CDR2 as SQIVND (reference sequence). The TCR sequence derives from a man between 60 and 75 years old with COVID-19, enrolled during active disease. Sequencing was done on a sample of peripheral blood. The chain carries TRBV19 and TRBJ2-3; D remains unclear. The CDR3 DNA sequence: TGTGCCAGTAGTATTCTGGCGGGCACAGATACGCAGTATTTT. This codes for CASSILAGTDTQYF.